This T cell receptor (beta chain) came from a study of glioma-infiltrating T cells after dendritic cell vaccination. As for the study in general: Samples are from glioblastoma patients in Phase I and II dendritic cell vaccine trials. Patients received autologous tumor lysate-pulsed dendritic cell vaccination between about 2002 and 2012.

This clone is a singleton in its sample. The antigen remains undetermined. TCRdb keeps only in-frame clones here, not all; method: immunoSEQ multiplex PCR. The sample shows 45,000 to 60,000 clones, roughly 83% of them seen only once. CDR3 length: 15 residues. Germline V gene sequence: CDR1 MNHNS, CDR2 SASEGT. As to time point: after dendritic cell vaccination, including at tumor progression/relapse. Findings of the study overall: Patients with more pretreatment TILs had longer time to progression and survival.

The chain joins TRBV6-1 to TRBJ2-5; 11 nucleotides align to TRBD2. The DNA end lines up better with TRBJ2-7; the J call may be wrong. Sample: blood, taken after dendritic cell vaccination. The TCR comes from a human donor with glioblastoma. The CDR3 DNA reads as TGTGCCAGCACGCTAGCGGGGGGCCTCGGGAACGAGCAGTACTTC. Translating gives CASTLAGGLGNEQYF.